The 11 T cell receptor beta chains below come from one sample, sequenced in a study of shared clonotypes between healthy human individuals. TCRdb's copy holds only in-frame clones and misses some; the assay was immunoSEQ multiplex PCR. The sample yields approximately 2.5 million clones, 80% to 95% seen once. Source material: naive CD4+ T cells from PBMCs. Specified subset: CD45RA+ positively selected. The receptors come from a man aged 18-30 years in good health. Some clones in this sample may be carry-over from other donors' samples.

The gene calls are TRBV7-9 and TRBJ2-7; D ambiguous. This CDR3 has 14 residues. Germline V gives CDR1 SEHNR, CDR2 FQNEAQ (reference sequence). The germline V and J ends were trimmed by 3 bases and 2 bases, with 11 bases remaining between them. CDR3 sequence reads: CASSFMAVTYEQYF. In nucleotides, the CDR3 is TGTGCCAGCAGCTTTATGGCGGTAACCTACGAGCAGTACTTC.

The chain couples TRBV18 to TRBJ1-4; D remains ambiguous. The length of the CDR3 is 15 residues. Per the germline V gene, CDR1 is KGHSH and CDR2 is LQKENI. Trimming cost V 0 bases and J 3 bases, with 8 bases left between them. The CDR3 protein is CASSPPGVANEKLFF. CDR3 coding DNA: TGTGCCAGCTCACCACCCGGGGTGGCTAATGAAAAACTGTTTTTT. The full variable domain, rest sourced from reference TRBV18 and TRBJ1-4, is NAGVMQNPRHLVRRRGQEARLRCSPMKGHSHVYWYRQLPEEGLKFMVYLQKENIIDESGMPKERFSAEFPKEGPSILRIQQVVRGDSAAYFCASSPPGVANEKLFFGSGTQLSVL.

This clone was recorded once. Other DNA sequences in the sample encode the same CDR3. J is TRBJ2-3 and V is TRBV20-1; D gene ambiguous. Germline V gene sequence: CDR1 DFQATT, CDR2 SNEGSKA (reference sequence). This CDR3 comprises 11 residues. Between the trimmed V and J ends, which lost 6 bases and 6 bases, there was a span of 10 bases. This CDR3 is CSAAPTDTQYF. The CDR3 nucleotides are TGCAGTGCCGCCCCTACTGATACGCAGTATTTT.

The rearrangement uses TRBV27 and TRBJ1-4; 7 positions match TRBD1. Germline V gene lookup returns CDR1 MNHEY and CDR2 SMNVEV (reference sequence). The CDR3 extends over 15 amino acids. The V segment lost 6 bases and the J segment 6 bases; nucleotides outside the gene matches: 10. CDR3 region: CASSRTPGGDEKLFF. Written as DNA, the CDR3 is TGTGCCAGCAGCCGAACTCCAGGGGGGGATGAAAAACTGTTTTTT.

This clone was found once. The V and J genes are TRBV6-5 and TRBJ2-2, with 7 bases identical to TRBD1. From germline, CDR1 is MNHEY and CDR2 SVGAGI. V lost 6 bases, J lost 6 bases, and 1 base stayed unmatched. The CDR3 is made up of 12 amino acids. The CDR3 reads CASRTGAGELFF. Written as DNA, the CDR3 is TGTGCCAGCAGAACAGGGGCCGGGGAGCTGTTTTTT.

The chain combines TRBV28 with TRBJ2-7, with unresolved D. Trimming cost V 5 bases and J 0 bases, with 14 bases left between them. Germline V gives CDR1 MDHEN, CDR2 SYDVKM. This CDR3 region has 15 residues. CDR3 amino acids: CASSPGRKSSYEQYF. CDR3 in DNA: TGTGCCAGCAGTCCTGGACGGAAAAGCTCCTACGAGCAGTACTTC.

The CDR3 loop is CASSLKSQEQYF. The CDR3, as DNA: TGTGCCAGCAGCTTAAAATCGCAGGAGCAGTACTTC. The V call is TRBV5-6, the J call TRBJ2-7; D call uncertain. This CDR3 region has 12 residues. Germline assignment: CDR1 SGHDT and CDR2 YYEEEE. Trimming took 2 bases from V and 7 from J, leaving 10 bases between them.

The CDR3 coding sequence is TGTGCCAGCAGTGGACGGTCCGTACTCACAGATACGCAGTATTTT. This sequence encodes CASSGRSVLTDTQYF. V is TRBV2 and J is TRBJ2-3, with D unresolved. V dropped 4 bases and J dropped 2 bases, with 13 bases sitting between them. CDR3 length: 15 residues. The V gene's germline CDR1 is SNHLY and CDR2 FYNNEI.

The CDR3 loop is CASLPGGRGRNQPQHF. CDR3 sequence (DNA): TGTGCCAGCCTTCCCGGGGGAAGAGGCCGTAATCAGCCCCAGCATTTT. The genes are TRBV28 and TRBJ1-5; maybe TRBD1 (5 bases). V dropped 8 bases and J dropped 4 bases, with 21 bases sitting between them. This CDR3 is built from 16 residues. Germline assignment: CDR1 MDHEN and CDR2 SYDVKM.

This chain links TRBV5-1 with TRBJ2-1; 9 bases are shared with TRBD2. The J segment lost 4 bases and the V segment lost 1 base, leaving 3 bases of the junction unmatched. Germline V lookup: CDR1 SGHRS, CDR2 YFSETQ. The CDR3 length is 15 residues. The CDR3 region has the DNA TGCGCCAGCAGCTTGCCTAGCGGGGATTACAATGAGCAGTTCTTC. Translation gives CASSLPSGDYNEQFF.

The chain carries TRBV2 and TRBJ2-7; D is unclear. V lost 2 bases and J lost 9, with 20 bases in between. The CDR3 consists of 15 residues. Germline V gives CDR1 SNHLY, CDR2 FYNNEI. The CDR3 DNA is TGTGCCAGCAGTGAAACACTCCTTTTAGGAGCCGGGCAGTACTTC. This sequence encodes CASSETLLLGAGQYF.